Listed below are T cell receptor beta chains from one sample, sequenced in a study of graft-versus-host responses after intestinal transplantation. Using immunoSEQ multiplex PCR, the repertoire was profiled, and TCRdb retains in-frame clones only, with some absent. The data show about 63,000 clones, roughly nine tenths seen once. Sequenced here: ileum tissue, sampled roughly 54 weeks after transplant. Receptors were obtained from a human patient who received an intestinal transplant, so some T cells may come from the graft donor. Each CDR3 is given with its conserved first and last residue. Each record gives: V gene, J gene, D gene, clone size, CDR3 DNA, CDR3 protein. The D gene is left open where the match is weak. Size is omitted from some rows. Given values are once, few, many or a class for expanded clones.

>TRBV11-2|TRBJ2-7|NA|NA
TGTGCCAGCAGCTTTGGGACGGGTTCCTACGAGCAGTACTTC
CASSFGTGSYEQYF
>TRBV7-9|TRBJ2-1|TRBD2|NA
TGTGCCAGCAGCTCACAGGCGGGAGAAAACAATGAGCAGTTCTTC
CASSSQAGENNEQFF
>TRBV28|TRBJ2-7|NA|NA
TGTGCCAGCAGTTTACCGACGGGAGAGCAGTACTTC
CASSLPTGEQYF
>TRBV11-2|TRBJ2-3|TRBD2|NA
TGTGCCAGCAGCTTAGTTTTGGCTAGCGGGAGAACAGATACGCAGTATTTT
CASSLVLASGRTDTQYF
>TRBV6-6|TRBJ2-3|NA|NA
TGTGCCAGCAGCCCACGGGGGCCGGGAGATACGCAGTATTTT
CASSPRGPGDTQYF
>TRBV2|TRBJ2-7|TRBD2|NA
TGTGCCAGCAGTGAAAGACTAGCGGGGGGGCCGTACGAGCAGTACTTC
CASSERLAGGPYEQYF
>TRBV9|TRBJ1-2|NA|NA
TGTGCCAGCAGCGTAAATCACGACTATGGCTACACCTTC
CASSVNHDYGYTF
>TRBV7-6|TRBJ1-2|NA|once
TGTGCCAGCAGCTTAGCGCTGATGGAGGGTGCCCCCACTGGCTACACCTTC
CASSLALMEGAPTGYTF
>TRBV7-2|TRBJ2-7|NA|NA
TGTGCCAGCAGCTTAGTTAGAGACTCCTACGAGCAGTACTTC
CASSLVRDSYEQYF
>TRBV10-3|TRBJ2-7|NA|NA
TGTGCCATCAGCCCACAGGAACCCTACGAGCAGTACTTC
CAISPQEPYEQYF
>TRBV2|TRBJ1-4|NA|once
TGTGCCAGCAGTGAATGGGACATTAATGAAAAACTGTTTTTT
CASSEWDINEKLFF
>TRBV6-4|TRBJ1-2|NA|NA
TGTGCCAGCAGTGACCCGTCCGGGACGATCGGCTACACCTTC
CASSDPSGTIGYTF
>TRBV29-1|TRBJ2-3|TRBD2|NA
TGCAGCGTTGAAGATCTCCGGGCGGGAGGAATAGATACGCAGTATTTT
CSVEDLRAGGIDTQYF
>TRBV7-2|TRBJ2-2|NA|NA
TGTGCCAGCAGCTTAGATAGCGCCCTACCCAACACCGGGGAGCTGTTTTTT
CASSLDSALPNTGELFF
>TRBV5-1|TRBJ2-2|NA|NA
TGCGCCAGCAGCTTAGGGACCCGAGGGACCGGGGAGCTGTTTTTT
CASSLGTRGTGELFF
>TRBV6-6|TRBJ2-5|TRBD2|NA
TGTGCCAGCAGTTACTTAGCGGGAGGGGGAGAGACCCAGTACTTC
CASSYLAGGGETQYF
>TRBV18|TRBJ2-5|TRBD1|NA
TGTGCCAGCTCCCGGGGACAGGGGAGCCAAGAGACCCAGTACTTC
CASSRGQGSQETQYF
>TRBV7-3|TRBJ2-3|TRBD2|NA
TGTGCCAGCAGCTTAACTAGCGGGGGGGCCCCCACAGATACGCAGTATTTT
CASSLTSGGAPTDTQYF
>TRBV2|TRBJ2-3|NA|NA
TGTGCCAGCAGTGATGGGACAAGCACAGATACGCAGTATTTT
CASSDGTSTDTQYF
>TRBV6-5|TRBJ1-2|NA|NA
TGTGCCGGTCGGGACCACTACACCTATGGCTACACCTTC
CAGRDHYTYGYTF
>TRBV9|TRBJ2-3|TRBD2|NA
TGTGCCAGCAGCGTAGGACTAGCGGGGGGGCAAGATACGCAGTATTTT
CASSVGLAGGQDTQYF
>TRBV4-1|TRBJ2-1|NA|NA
TGCGCCAGCAGCCGTCGGGACGGCTACAATGAGCAGTTCTTC
CASSRRDGYNEQFF
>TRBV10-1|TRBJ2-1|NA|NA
TGCGCCAGCCTCCCGGAACAGGTAGATCTTAGCTCCTACAATGAGCAGTTCTTC
CASLPEQVDLSSYNEQFF
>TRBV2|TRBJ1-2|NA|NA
TGTGCCAGCAGTGAATACCTAGCCCTCAACTATGGCTACACCTTC
CASSEYLALNYGYTF
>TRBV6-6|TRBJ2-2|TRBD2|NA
TGTGCCAGCAGCCACGGGTTAGCGGGTCACACCGGGGAGCTGTTTTTT
CASSHGLAGHTGELFF
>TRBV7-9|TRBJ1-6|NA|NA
TGTGCCAGCAGCGCCGGTAGAGATTCACCCCTCCACTTT
CASSAGRDSPLHF
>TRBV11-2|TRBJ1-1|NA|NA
TGTGCCAGCAGCTTCGGGGAGTACACTGAAGCTTTCTTT
CASSFGEYTEAFF
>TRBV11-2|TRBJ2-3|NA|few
TGTGCCAGCAGCTTCGACCCCACTGATACGCAGTATTTT
CASSFDPTDTQYF
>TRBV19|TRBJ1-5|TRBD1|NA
TGTGCCAGTAAGCGGGACAGGGGCGTATTAGGTCAGCCCCAGCATTTT
CASKRDRGVLGQPQHF
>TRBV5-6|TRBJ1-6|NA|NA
TGTGCCAGCAGCTTGGCTGGGGACTATAATTCACCCCTCCACTTT
CASSLAGDYNSPLHF
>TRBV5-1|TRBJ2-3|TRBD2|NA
TGCGCCAGCAGCATCTCCCTAGCGGGAGCCGGGGATACGCAGTATTTT
CASSISLAGAGDTQYF
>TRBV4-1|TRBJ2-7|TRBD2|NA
TGCGCCAGCAGCCAAGCGGGCTTAGCGGGAGACGGCGAGCAGTACTTC
CASSQAGLAGDGEQYF
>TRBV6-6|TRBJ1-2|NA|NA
TGTGCCAGCAGTTACTCAGGTGGGAGGGCGGATGGCTACACCTTC
CASSYSGGRADGYTF
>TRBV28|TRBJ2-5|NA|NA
TGTGCCAGCAGTTTGGGTGGGAAAGAGACCCAGTACTTC
CASSLGGKETQYF
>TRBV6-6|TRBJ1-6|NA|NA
TGTGCCAGCAGTTACGCGGGATCCTATAATTCACCCCTCCACTTT
CASSYAGSYNSPLHF
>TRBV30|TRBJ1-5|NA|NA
TGTGCCTGGAGTTCAGGTCTTAGCAATCAGCCCCAGCATTTT
CAWSSGLSNQPQHF
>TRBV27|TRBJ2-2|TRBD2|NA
TGTGCCAGCAGTTTAACAGCGGGGGGCCTTCCGAACACCGGGGAGCTGTTTTTT
CASSLTAGGLPNTGELFF
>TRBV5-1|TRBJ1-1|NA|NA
TGCGCCAGCAGCTCAGGGCAGGGCACTGAAGCTTTCTTT
CASSSGQGTEAFF
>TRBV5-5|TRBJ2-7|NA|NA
TGTGCCAGCAGCTTGGTGGACAAAAGCTACGAGCAGTACTTC
CASSLVDKSYEQYF
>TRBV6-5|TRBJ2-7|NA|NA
TGTGCCAGCAGTTTGAGGGTCGAGCAGTACTTC
CASSLRVEQYF
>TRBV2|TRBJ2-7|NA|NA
TGTGCCAGCAGTGAAAGGGGAAGCTCCTACGAGCAGTACTTC
CASSERGSSYEQYF
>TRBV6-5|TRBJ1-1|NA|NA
TGTGCCAGCAGTTACTCGACAGGAGAAGCTTTCTTT
CASSYSTGEAFF
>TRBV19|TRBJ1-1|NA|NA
TGTGCCAGTAGTCAGGGCGCGGGGACTTTCTTT
CASSQGAGTFF
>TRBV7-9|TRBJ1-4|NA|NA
TGTGCCAGCAGCACGGTCCTAGGAGTAACTAATGAAAAACTGTTTTTT
CASSTVLGVTNEKLFF
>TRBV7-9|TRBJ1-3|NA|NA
TGTGCCAGCAGACCAAAACAGGGCTCTGGAAACACCATATATTTT
CASRPKQGSGNTIYF
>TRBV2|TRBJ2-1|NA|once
TGTGCCAGCATGGAAAGCTCCTACAATGAGCAGTTCTTC
CASMESSYNEQFF
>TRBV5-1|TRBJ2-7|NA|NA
TGCGCCAGCGGGGGCGCCAACGAGCAGTACTTC
CASGGANEQYF
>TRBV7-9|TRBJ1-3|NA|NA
TGTGCCAGCAGCTTAGCGGCGGGACCAAGAACAGGAGGAAACACCATATATTTT
CASSLAAGPRTGGNTIYF
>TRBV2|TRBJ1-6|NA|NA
TGTGCCAGCAGTCTGGAATCAGGTTCACCCCTCCACTTT
CASSLESGSPLHF
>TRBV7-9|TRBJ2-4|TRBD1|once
TGTGCCAGCAGCGTAGCCGGGACAGGGGACGCCTTTTCAAGGAACATTCAGTACTTC
CASSVAGTGDAFSRNIQYF
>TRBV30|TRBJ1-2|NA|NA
TGTGCCTGGAGAAAACAGGTGCTGGGCTACACCTTC
CAWRKQVLGYTF
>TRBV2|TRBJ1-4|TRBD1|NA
TGTGCCAGAGAAACCGGGACAGGGGATGAAAAACTGTTTTTT
CARETGTGDEKLFF
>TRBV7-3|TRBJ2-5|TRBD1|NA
TGTGCCAGCAGCCCTCGACAGGGGGAAGGAGAGACCCAGTACTTC
CASSPRQGEGETQYF
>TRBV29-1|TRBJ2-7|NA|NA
TGCAGCGTTGAGAGGGGAGACGGCTACGAGCAGTACTTC
CSVERGDGYEQYF